A selection of T cell receptor beta chains follows, all from one sample in a study of shared clonotypes between healthy human individuals. Using immunoSEQ multiplex PCR, the repertoire was profiled, and TCRdb retains in-frame clones only, with some absent. This sample carries approximately 1,500,000 clones, 95% to 99% of them seen once, and the ten largest clones take around 0.45%. The sample comprised naive CD4+ T cells sorted from blood. The receptors come from a man aged 25 to 45 in good health. CDR3s include the opening cysteine and the closing phenylalanine or tryptophan. Not every row has a clone size; where given, it reads once, few, many or a size class.

J: TRBJ2-4; size: NA; V: TRBV19; CDR3: CASSITATKNIQYF
J: TRBJ1-3; size: NA; V: TRBV5-1; CDR3: CASSLQGSGNTIYF
J: TRBJ1-2; size: NA; V: TRBV5-4; CDR3: CASSSTGTGIGYTF
J: TRBJ2-1; size: NA; V: TRBV27; CDR3: CASSFPPYNEQFF
J: TRBJ2-2; size: NA; V: TRBV27; CDR3: CASSQGTTYVGELFF
J: TRBJ2-7; size: NA; V: TRBV18; CDR3: CASSPLSGHGEQYF
J: TRBJ2-2; size: NA; V: TRBV19; CDR3: CASSGRGRITGELFF
J: TRBJ2-3; size: once; V: TRBV7-6; CDR3: CASSFSAGRVGDTQYF
J: TRBJ2-7; size: NA; V: TRBV5-5; CDR3: CASTPGGYEQYF
J: TRBJ2-7; size: NA; V: TRBV9; CDR3: CASSEKRGVYEEDEQYF
J: TRBJ2-5; size: few; V: TRBV5-1; CDR3: CASSYKETQYF
J: TRBJ2-1; size: NA; V: TRBV18; CDR3: CASSPDLRRVSYNEQFF
J: TRBJ2-3; size: NA; V: TRBV18; CDR3: CASSPEGTGPTDTQYF
J: TRBJ2-3; size: NA; V: TRBV6-1; CDR3: CAHRGRVGTDTQYF
J: TRBJ1-2; size: NA; V: TRBV12-5; CDR3: CASGPSPADGQRRLANYGYTF
J: TRBJ2-7; size: NA; V: TRBV28; CDR3: CASRRTGGFYEQYF
J: TRBJ2-1; size: NA; V: TRBV7-9; CDR3: CASSARGGLANEQFF
J: TRBJ2-7; size: NA; V: TRBV6-1; CDR3: CANQPQYF
J: TRBJ1-5; size: NA; V: TRBV19; CDR3: CASSTDTFNQPQHF
J: TRBJ2-2; size: NA; V: TRBV7-9; CDR3: CASSINSTGRNTGELFF
J: TRBJ2-1; size: NA; V: TRBV11-2; CDR3: CASSSLAGSHNEQFF
J: TRBJ1-3; size: once; V: TRBV6-6; CDR3: CASSYGGGDTIYF
J: TRBJ2-1; size: NA; V: TRBV19; CDR3: CASSKFDGRPYNEQFF
J: TRBJ2-3; size: once; V: TRBV15; CDR3: CATSRVTGNSPQYF
J: TRBJ1-4; size: NA; V: TRBV28; CDR3: CASTSRGRGNEKLFF
J: TRBJ2-6; size: NA; V: TRBV9; CDR3: CASSVGGTGGIGANVLTF
J: TRBJ2-4; size: NA; V: TRBV19; CDR3: CASSPRRGVGTKNIQYF
J: TRBJ1-1; size: NA; V: TRBV6-5; CDR3: CASSWGGNTEAFF
J: TRBJ2-5; size: NA; V: TRBV9; CDR3: CASSPRSEGRETQYF
J: TRBJ2-3; size: NA; V: TRBV4-1; CDR3: CASSQVTMGRAGVTDTQYF
J: TRBJ1-2; size: NA; V: TRBV6-1; CDR3: CASSPRGTESYGYTF
J: TRBJ2-7; size: once; V: TRBV2; CDR3: CASSGTSQSNEQYF
J: TRBJ2-5; size: NA; V: TRBV2; CDR3: CASSFDREETQYF
J: TRBJ1-3; size: NA; V: TRBV14; CDR3: CASSQVATSGNTIYF
J: TRBJ1-1; size: NA; V: TRBV25-1; CDR3: CASSLLSNTEAFF
J: TRBJ2-1; size: NA; V: TRBV7-9; CDR3: CASSLTIGVTDEQFF
J: TRBJ2-3; size: NA; V: TRBV2; CDR3: CASRRDVTDTQYF
J: TRBJ1-3; size: NA; V: TRBV25-1; CDR3: CASKTGSSGNTIYF
J: TRBJ1-5; size: NA; V: TRBV6-6; CDR3: CASAKGRSNQPQHF
J: TRBJ2-2; size: NA; V: TRBV7-2; CDR3: CASSLGLRAGELFF
J: TRBJ2-5; size: NA; V: TRBV10-3; CDR3: CAISSLGPAETQYF
J: TRBJ1-1; size: NA; V: TRBV5-1; CDR3: CASSPTSGYRAEAFF
J: TRBJ2-5; size: NA; V: TRBV7-6; CDR3: CASSLALTLQETQYF
J: TRBJ2-1; size: NA; V: TRBV9; CDR3: CASSVGGWDSYNEQFF
J: TRBJ1-5; size: NA; V: TRBV5-6; CDR3: CASSLGQANQPQHF
J: TRBJ2-1; size: NA; V: TRBV7-3; CDR3: CASSPVAGTYNEQFF
J: TRBJ2-7; size: NA; V: TRBV27; CDR3: CASSLSRRLTDYEQYF
J: TRBJ2-1; size: NA; V: TRBV7-2; CDR3: CASSPYRGLYNEQFF
J: TRBJ1-1; size: NA; V: TRBV9; CDR3: CASSVVQQNTEAFF
J: TRBJ1-1; size: NA; V: TRBV9; CDR3: CASSVGPGAQNTEAFF